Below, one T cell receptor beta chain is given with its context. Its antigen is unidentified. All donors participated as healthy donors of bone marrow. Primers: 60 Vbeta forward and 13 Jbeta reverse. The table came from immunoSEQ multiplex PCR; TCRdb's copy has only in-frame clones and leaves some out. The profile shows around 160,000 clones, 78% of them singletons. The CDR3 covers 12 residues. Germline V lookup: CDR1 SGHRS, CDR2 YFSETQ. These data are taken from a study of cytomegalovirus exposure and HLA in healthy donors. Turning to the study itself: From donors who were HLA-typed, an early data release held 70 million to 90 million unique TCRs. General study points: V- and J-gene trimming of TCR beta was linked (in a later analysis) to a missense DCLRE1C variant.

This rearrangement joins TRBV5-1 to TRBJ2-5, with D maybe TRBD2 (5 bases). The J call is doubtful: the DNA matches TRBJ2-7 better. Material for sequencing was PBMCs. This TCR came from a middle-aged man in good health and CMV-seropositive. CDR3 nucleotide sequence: TGCGCCAGCAGCTTTGAGGGCTACGAGCAGTACTTC. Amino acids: CASSFEGYEQYF.